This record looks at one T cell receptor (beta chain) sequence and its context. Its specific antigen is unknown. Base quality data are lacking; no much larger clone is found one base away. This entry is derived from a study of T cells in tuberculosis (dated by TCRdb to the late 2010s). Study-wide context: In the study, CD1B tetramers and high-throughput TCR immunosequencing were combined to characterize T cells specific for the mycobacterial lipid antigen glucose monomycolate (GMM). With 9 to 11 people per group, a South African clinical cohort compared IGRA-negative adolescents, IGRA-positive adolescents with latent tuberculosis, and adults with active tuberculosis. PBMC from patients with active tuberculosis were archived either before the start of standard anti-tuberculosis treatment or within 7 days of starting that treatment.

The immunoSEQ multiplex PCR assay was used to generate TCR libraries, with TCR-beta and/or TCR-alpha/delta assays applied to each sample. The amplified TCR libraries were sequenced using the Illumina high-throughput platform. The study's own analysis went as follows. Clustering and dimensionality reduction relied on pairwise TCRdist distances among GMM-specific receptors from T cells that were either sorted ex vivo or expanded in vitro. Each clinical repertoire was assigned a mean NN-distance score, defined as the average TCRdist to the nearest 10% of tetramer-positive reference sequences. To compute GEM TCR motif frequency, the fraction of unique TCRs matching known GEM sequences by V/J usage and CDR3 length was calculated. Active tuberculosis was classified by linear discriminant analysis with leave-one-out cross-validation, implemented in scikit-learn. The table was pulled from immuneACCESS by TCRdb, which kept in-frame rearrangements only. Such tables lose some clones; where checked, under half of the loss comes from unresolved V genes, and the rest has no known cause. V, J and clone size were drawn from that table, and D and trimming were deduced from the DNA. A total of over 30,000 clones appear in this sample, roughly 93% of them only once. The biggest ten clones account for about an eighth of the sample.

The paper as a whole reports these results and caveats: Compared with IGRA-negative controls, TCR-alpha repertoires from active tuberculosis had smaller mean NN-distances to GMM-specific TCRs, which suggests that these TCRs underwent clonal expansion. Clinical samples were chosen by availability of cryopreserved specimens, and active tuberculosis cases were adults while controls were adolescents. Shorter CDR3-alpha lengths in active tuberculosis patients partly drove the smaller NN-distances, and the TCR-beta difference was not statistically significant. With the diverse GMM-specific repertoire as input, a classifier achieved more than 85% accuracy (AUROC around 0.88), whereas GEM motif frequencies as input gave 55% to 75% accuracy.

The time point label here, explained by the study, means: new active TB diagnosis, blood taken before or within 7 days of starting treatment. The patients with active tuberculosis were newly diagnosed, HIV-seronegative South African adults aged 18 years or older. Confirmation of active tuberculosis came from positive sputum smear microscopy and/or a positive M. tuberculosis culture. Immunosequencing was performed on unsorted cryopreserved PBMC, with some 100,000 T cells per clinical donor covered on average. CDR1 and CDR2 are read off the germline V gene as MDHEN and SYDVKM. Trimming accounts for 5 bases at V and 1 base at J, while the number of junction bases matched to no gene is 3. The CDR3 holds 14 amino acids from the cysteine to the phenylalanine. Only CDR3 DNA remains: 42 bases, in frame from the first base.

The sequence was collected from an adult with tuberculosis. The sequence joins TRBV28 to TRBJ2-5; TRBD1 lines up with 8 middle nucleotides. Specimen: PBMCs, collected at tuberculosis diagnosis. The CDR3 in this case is CASSRTGGQETQYF. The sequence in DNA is TGTGCCAGCAGTCGTACAGGGGGCCAAGAGACCCAGTACTTC. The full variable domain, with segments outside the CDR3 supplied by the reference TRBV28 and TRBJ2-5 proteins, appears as DVKVTQSSRYLVKRTGEKVFLECVQDMDHENMFWYRQDPGLGLRLIYFSYDVKMKEKGDIPEGYSVSREKKERFSLILESASTNQTSMYLCASSRTGGQETQYFGPGTRLLVL.